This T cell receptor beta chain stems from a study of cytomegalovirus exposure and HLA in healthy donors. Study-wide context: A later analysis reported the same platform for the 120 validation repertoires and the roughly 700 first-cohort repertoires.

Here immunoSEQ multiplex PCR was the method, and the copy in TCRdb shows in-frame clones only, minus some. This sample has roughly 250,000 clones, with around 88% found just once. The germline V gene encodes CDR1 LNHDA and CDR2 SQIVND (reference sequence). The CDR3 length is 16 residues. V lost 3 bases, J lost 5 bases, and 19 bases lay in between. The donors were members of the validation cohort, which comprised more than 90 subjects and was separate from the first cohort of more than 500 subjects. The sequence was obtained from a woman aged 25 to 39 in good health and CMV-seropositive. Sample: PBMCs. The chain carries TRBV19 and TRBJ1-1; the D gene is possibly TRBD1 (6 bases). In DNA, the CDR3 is TGTGCCAGTAGTATTTTGGATGGGGGGGCCGGAACTGAAGCTTTCTTT. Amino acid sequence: CASSILDGGAGTEAFF.